The subject of this entry is one TCR beta chain. Authors' methods: From reference gene primer amplification, estimates of nucleated cell counts were derived. The protocol was immunoSEQ multiplex PCR, while the TCRdb copy is restricted to in-frame clones and leaves out a portion. V, J and clone size are taken as reported in that table, and D and trimming were inferred from the DNA itself. The sample lists roughly 280,000 clones, over 85% occurring once. These data belong to a study of blood T cell repertoires in COVID-19. Whole-study context: PBMCs, B-cell-depleted T cells, or T cells were the source of the cDNA or gDNA that made up the material.

Germline V CDR1 and CDR2: LNHDA, SQIVND (reference sequence). V gave up 4 bases and J gave up 6 bases; unmatched junction bases: 0. This CDR3 contains 13 residues. Self-reported history from a screening survey and questionnaire set each donor's cohort. Two consecutive negative NP/OP PCR tests, clearance, or resolved symptoms defined Cohort 3 recovery. The receptor was isolated from an older woman who had recovered from COVID-19. Sequencing input: PBMCs or T cells enriched from blood (not recorded which). This chain uses TRBV19 with TRBJ1-6; 7 positions agree with TRBD1. Here the CDR3 DNA reads TGTGCCAGTAGTAGACAGGGTAATTCACCCCTCCACTTT. Its translation is CASSRQGNSPLHF.